One T cell receptor (beta chain) is described in this entry. What it binds is not known. Assay used: immunoSEQ multiplex PCR; TCRdb lists only in-frame clones, some missing. The repertoire has more than 500,000 clones, about 95% of them found once; the top ten carry 0.11%. The data are from a study of shared clonotypes between healthy human individuals. Whole-study context: CD4 naive and CD4 memory each took three plates per donor, while CD8 naive took two and CD8 memory one.

Positive CCR7 selection of CD45RO-negative cells yielded the naive CD8 cells, and terminally differentiated effector memory CD45RA+ cells were excluded. Study-wide findings and caveats: Rarefaction showed sorted-subset sequencing was incomplete despite large depth. Only blood underwent sampling, and tissue repertoires likely differ.

The V and J ends lost 5 bases and 0 bases respectively, with 11 bases between them. The V gene's germline CDR1 is SGHNT and CDR2 YENEEA. This CDR3 region has 14 residues. The sequenced sample was naive CD8+ T cells sorted from blood. The receptor comes from a woman aged 30 to 39 in good health. The V gene is TRBV11-3, the J gene TRBJ2-7; tentatively, D is TRBD2 (5 bases). As DNA, the CDR3 is TGTGCCAGCAGCCCCGGAGGAATCTCCTACGAGCAGTACTTC. Encoded protein: CASSPGGISYEQYF. The full variable domain, in which reference TRBV11-3 and TRBJ2-7 provide the parts outside the CDR3, is EAGVVQSPRYKIIEKKQPVAFWCNPISGHNTLYWYLQNLGQGPELLIRYENEEAVDDSQLPKDRFSAERLKGVDSTLKIQPAELGDSAVYLCASSPGGISYEQYFGPGTRLTVT.